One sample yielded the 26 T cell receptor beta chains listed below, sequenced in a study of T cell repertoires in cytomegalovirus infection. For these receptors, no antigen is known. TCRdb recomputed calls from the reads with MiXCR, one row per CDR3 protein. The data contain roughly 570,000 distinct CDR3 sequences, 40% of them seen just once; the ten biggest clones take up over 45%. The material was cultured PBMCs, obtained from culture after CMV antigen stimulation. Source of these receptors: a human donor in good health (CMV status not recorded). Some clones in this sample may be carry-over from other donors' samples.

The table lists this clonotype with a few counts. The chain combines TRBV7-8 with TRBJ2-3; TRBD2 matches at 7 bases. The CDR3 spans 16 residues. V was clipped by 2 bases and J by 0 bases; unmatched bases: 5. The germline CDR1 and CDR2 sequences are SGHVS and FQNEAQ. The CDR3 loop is CASSLRRGTSTDTQYF. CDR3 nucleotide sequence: TGTGCCAGCAGCTTACGGCGGGGGACTAGCACAGATACGCAGTATTTT.

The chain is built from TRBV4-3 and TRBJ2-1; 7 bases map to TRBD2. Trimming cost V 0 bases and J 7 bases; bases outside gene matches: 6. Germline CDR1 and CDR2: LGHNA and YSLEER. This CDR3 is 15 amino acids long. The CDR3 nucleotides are TGCGCCAGCAGCCAAGATTCGTGGCGGGAGAATGAGCAGTTCTTC. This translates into CASSQDSWRENEQFF.

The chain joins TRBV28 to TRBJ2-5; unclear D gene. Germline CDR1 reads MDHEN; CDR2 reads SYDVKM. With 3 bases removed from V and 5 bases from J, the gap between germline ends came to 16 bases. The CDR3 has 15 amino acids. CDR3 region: CASSLVHARQETQYF. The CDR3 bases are TGTGCCAGCAGTTTGGTCCATGCCAGGCAGGAGACCCAGTACTTC.

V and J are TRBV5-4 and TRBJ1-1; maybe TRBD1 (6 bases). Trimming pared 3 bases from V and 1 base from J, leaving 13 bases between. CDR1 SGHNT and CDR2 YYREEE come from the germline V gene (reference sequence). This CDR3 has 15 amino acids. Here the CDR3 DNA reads TGTGCCAGCAGCTCGGGTGTGACAGGGAACACTGAAGCTTTCTTT. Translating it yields CASSSGVTGNTEAFF. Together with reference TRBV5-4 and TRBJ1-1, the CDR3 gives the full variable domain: ETGVTQSPTHLIKTRGQQVTLRCSSQSGHNTVSWYQQALGQGPQFIFQYYREEENGRGNFPPRFSGLQFPNYSSELNVNALELDDSALYLCASSSGVTGNTEAFFGQGTRLTVV.

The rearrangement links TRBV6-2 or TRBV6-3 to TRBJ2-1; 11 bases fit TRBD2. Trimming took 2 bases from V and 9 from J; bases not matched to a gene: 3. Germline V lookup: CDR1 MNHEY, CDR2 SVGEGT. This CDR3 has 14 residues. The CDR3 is CASSYVLAGGEQFF. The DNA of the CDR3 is TGTGCCAGCAGTTACGTCCTAGCGGGAGGTGAGCAGTTCTTC.

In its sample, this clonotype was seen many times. The DNA for the CDR3 is TGTGCCAGCAGCTTAGGGGGGGGGGACCAAGAGACCCAGTACTTC. Translating gives CASSLGGGDQETQYF. The chain uses TRBV7-2 and TRBJ2-5; 7 nucleotides align to TRBD2. J lost 0 bases, V lost 1 base, and 2 bases had no gene match. CDR1 and CDR2 from the germline V gene are SGHTA and FQGNSA. The CDR3 contains 15 residues.

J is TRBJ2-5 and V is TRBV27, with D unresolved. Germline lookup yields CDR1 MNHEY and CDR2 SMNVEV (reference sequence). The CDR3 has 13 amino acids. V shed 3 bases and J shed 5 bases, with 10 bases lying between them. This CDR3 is CASSFSAWETQYF. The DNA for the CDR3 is TGTGCCAGCAGTTTCAGTGCTTGGGAGACCCAGTACTTC.

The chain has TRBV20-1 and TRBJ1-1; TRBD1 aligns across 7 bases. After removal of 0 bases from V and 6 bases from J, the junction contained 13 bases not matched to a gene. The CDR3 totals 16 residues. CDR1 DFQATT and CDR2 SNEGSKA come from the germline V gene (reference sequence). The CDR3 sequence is CSARDRTSDREAEAFF. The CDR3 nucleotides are TGCAGTGCTAGAGATCGGACGAGTGACAGGGAGGCTGAAGCTTTCTTT.

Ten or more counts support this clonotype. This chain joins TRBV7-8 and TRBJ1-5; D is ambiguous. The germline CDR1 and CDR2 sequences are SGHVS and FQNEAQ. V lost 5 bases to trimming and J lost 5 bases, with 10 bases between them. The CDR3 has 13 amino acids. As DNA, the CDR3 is TGTGCCAGCAGCCCTCCTGGCCATCAGCCCCAGCATTTT. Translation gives CASSPPGHQPQHF. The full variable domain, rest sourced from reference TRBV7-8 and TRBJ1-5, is GAGVSQSPRYKVAKRGQDVALRCDPISGHVSLFWYQQALGQGPEFLTYFQNEAQLDKSGLPSDRFFAERPEGSVSTLKIQRTQQEDSAVYLCASSPPGHQPQHFGDGTRLSIL.

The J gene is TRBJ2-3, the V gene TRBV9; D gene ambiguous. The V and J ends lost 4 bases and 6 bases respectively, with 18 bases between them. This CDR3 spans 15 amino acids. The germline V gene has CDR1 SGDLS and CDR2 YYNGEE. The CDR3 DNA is TGTGCCAGCAGCCGAAGTGGGTTCGCGGCGGATACGCAGTATTTT. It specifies CASSRSGFAADTQYF.

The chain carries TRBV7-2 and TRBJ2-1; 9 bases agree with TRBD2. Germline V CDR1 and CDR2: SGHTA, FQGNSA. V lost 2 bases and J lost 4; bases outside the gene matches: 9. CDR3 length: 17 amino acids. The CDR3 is CASSLNPSSGTYNEQFF. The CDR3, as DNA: TGTGCCAGCAGCTTAAATCCTTCTAGCGGGACTTACAATGAGCAGTTCTTC.

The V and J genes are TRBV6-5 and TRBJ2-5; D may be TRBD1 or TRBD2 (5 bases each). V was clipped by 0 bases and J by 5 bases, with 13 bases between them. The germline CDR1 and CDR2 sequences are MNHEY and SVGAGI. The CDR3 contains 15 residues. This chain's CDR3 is CASSYSGRPSETQYF. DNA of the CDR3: TGTGCCAGCAGTTACTCGGGACGGCCTTCGGAGACCCAGTACTTC.

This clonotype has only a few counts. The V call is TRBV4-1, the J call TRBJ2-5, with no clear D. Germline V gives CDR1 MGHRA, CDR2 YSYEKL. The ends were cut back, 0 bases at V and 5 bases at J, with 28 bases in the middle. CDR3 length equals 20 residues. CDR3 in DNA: TGCGCCAGCAGCCAAGAAGGACGCTACCCCTCACCGGCTATGGCGGAGACCCAGTACTTC. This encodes CASSQEGRYPSPAMAETQYF.

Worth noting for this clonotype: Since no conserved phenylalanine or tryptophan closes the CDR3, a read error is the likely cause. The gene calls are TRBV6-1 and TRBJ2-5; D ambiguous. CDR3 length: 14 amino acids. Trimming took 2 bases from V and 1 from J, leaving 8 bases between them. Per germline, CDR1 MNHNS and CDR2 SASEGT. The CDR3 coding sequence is TGTGCCAGCAGTGAATACGGACCCCAAGAGACCCAGTACATC. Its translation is CASSEYGPQETQYI.

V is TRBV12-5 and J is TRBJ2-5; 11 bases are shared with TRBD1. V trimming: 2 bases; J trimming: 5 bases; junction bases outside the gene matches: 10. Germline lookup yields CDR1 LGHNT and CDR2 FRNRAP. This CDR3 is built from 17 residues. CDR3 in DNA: TGTGCTAGTGGTTTGCCCCCAGGGACAGGGGGAGAGGAGACCCAGTACTTC. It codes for CASGLPPGTGGEETQYF.

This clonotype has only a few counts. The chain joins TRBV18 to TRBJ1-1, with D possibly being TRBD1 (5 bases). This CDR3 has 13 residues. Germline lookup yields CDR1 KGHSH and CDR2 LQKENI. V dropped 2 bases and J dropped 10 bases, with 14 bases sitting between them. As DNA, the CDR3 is TGTGCCAGCTCACCAGACAGACCCGAGGGAGCTTTCTTT. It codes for CASSPDRPEGAFF.

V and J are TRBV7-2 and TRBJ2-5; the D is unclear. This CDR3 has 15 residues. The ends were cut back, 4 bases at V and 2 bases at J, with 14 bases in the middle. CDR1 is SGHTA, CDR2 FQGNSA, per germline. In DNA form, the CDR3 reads TGTGCCAGCAGCTACCCAGCTATGGGTCAAGAGACCCAGTACTTC. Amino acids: CASSYPAMGQETQYF.

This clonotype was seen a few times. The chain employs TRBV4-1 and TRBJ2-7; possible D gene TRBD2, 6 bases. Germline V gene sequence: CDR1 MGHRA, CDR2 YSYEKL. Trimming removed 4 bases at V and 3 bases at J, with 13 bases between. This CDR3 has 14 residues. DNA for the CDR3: TGCGCCAGCAGCCGCGGGGCCAGGTACTACGAGCAGTACTTC. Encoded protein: CASSRGARYYEQYF.

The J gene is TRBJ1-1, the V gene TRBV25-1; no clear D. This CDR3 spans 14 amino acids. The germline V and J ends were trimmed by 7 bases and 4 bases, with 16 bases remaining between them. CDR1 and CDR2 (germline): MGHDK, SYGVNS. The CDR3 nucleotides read TGTGCCAGCACCCCTAGAAGATATGGCACTGAAGCTTTCTTT. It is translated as CASTPRRYGTEAFF.

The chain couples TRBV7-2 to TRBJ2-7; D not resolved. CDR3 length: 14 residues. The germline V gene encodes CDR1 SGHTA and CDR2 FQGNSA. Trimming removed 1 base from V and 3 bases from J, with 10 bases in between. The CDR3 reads CASSLVPGDYEQYF. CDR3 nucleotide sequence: TGTGCCAGCAGCTTAGTTCCAGGCGACTACGAGCAGTACTTC.

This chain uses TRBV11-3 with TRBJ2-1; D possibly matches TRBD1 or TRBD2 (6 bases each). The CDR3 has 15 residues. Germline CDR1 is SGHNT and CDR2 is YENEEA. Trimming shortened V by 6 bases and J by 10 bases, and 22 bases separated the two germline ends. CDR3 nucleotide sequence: TGTGCCAGCAGTAAGGGACACGCGGGGTCTAACGAGCAGTTCTTC. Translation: CASSKGHAGSNEQFF.

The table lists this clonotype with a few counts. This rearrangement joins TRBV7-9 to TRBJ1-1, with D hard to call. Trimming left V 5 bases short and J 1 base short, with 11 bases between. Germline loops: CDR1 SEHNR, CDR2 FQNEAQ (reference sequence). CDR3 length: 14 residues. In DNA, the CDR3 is TGTGCCAGCAGCCCGTGGGGATGGAACACTGAAGCTTTCTTT. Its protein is CASSPWGWNTEAFF.

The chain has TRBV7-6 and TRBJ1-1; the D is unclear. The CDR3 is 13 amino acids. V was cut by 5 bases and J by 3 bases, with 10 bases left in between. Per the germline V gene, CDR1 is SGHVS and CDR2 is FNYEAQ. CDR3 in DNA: TGTGCCAGCAGCCCCACAGATCACACTGAAGCTTTCTTT. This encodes CASSPTDHTEAFF.

CDR3 region: CAISEFSTDSPLHF. The CDR3 DNA reads as TGTGCCATCAGTGAGTTCTCCACGGATTCACCCCTCCACTTT. The chain recombines TRBV10-3 with TRBJ1-6; no definite D call. With 1 base removed from V and 8 bases from J, the gap between germline ends came to 9 bases. The germline V gene encodes CDR1 ENHRY and CDR2 SYGVKD. CDR3 size: 14 residues.

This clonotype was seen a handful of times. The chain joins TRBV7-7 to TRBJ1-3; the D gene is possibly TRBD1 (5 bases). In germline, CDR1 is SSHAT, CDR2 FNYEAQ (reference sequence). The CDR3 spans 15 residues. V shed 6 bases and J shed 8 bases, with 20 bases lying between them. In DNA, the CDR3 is TGTGCCAGCAGTTTGGGGACCCCGAGGGGCTACACCATATATTTT. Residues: CASSLGTPRGYTIYF.

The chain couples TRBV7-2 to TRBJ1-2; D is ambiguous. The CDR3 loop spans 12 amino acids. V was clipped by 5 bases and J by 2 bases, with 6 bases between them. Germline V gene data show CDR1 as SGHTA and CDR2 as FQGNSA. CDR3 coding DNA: TGTGCCAGCAGCCGCCAAAACTATGGCTACACCTTC. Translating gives CASSRQNYGYTF.